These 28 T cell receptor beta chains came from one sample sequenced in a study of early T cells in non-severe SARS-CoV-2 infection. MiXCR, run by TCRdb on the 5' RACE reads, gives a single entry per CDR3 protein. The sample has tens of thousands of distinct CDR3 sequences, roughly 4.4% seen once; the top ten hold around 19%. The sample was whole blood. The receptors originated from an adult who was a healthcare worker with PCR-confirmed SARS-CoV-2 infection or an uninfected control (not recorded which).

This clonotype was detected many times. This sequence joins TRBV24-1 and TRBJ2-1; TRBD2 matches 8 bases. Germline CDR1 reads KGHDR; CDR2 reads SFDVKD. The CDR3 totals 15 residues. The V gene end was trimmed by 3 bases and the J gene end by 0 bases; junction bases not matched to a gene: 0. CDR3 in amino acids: CATSDSGSSYNEQFF. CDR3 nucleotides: TGTGCCACCAGTGATAGCGGGAGCTCCTACAATGAGCAGTTCTTC.

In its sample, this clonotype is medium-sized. CDR3 protein: CASSLVPGQSGVRGYTF. The CDR3 DNA reads as TGTGCCAGCAGTTTAGTACCGGGACAGTCAGGAGTACGTGGCTACACCTTC. The chain employs TRBV27 and TRBJ1-2; 7 positions match TRBD1. The V and J ends lost 2 bases and 7 bases, in that order; junction bases with no gene match: 16. There are 17 residues in the CDR3. Germline CDR1 MNHEY, CDR2 SMNVEV (reference sequence).

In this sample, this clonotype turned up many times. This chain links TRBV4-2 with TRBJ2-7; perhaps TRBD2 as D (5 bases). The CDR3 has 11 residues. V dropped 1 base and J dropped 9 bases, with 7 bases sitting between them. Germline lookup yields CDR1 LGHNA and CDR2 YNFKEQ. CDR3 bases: TGTGCCAGCAGCCAAGGGACTGGGCAGTACTTC. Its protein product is CASSQGTGQYF.

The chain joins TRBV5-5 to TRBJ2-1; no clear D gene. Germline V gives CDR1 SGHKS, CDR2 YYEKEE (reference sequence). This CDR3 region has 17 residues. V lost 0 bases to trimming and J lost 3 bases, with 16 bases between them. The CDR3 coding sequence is TGTGCCAGCAGCTTGGATGAGGAGATCCTGTACTACAATGAGCAGTTCTTC. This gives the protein CASSLDEEILYYNEQFF.

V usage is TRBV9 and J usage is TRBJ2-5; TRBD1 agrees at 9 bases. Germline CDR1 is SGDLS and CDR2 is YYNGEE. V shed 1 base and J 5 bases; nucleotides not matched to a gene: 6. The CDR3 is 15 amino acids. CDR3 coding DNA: TGTGCCAGCAGCGTATGGGGACAGGGAGTGGAGACCCAGTACTTC. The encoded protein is CASSVWGQGVETQYF.

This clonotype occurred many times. CDR3 in amino acids: CATSRFHRGAYNEQFF. The CDR3 DNA sequence: TGTGCCACCAGCAGATTCCACAGGGGCGCCTACAATGAGCAGTTCTTC. This rearrangement joins TRBV15 to TRBJ2-1; 7 bases map to TRBD1. Germline values: CDR1 LNHNV, CDR2 YYDKDF (reference sequence). This CDR3 spans 16 amino acids. The V segment lost 2 bases and the J segment 2 bases; nucleotides outside the gene matches: 6.

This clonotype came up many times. CDR3 sequence: CSARDLASGSFIGEQFF. Here the CDR3 DNA reads TGCAGTGCTAGAGATTTGGCTAGCGGGAGTTTCATAGGTGAGCAGTTCTTC. This chain links TRBV20-1 with TRBJ2-1, with TRBD2 identical over 10 bases. Germline values: CDR1 DFQATT, CDR2 SNEGSKA (reference sequence). With V trimmed by 0 bases and J by 9 bases, 14 bases remained unmatched. The length of the CDR3 is 17 residues.

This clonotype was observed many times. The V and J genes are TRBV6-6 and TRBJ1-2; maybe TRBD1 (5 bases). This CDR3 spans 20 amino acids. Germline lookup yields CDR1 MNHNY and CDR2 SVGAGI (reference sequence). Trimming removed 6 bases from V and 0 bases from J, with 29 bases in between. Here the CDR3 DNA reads TGTGCCAGCAGCATCCGGGCCCAGGGCCGACGACAGACGCCTAACTATGGCTACACCTTC. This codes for CASSIRAQGRRQTPNYGYTF.

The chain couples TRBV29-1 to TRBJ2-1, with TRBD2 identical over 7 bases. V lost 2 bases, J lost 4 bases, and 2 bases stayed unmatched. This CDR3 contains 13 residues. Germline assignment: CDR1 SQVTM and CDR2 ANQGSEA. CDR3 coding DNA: TGCAGCGTTGAACTAGCGGTATACAATGAGCAGTTCTTC. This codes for CSVELAVYNEQFF.

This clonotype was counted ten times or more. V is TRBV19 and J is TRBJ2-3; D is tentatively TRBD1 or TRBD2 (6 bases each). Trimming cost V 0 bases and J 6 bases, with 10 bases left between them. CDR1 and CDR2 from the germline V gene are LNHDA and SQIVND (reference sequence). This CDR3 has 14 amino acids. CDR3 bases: TGTGCCAGTAGTATAGATCGGGGGCCCGATACGCAGTATTTT. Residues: CASSIDRGPDTQYF.

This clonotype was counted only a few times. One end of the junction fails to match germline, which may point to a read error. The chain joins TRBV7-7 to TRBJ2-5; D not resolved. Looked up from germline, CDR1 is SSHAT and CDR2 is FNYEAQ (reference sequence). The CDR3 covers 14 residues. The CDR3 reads CASSTPSLGETQYF. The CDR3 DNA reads TGTGCTAGCAGTACACCCAGCCTGGGAGAGACCCAGTACTTC.

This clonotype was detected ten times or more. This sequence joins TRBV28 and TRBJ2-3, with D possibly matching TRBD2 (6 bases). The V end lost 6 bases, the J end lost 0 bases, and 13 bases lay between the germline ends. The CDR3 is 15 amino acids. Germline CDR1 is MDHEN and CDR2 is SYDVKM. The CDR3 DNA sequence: TGTGCCAGCAGCACCGGGACTGCTAGCACAGATACGCAGTATTTT. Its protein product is CASSTGTASTDTQYF.

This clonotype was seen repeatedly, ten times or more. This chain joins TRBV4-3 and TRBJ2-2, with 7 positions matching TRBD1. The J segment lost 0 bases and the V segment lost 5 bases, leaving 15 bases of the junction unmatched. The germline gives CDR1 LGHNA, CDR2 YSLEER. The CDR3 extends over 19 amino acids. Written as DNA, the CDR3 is TGCGCCAGCAGCACTGGGATTAACAGGGGTCGATCGAACACCGGGGAGCTGTTTTTT. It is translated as CASSTGINRGRSNTGELFF.

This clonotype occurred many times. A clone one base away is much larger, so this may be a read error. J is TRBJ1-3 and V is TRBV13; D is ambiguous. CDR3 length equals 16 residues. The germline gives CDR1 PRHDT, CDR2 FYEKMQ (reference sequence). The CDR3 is CASSLRMGRSENTIYF. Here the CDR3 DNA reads TGTGCCAGCAGCCTCCGTATGGGCCGGTCTGAAAACACCATATATTTT.

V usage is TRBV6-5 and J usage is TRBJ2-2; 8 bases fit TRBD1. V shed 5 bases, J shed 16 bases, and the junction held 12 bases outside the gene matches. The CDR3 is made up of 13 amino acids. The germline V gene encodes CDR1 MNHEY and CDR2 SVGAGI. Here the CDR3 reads CASSRPSDRAWFF. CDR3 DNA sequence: TGTGCCAGCAGTCGCCCCTCGGACAGGGCTTGGTTTTTT.

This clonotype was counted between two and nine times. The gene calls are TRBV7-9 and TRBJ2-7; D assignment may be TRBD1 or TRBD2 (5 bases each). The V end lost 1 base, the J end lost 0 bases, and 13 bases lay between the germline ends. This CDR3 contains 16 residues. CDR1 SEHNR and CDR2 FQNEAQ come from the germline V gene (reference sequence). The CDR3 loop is CASSLGGPPSSYEQYF. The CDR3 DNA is TGTGCCAGCAGCTTAGGGGGACCCCCAAGCTCCTACGAGCAGTACTTC. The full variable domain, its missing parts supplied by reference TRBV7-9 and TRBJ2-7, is DTGVSQNPRHKITKRGQNVTFRCDPISEHNRLYWYRQTLGQGPEFLTYFQNEAQLEKSRLLSDRFSAERPKGSFSTLEIQRTEQGDSAMYLCASSLGGPPSSYEQYFGPGTRLTVT.

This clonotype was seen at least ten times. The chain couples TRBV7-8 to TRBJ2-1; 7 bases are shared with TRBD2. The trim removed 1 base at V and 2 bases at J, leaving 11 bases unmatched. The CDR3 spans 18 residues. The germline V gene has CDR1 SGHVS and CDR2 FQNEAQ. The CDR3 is CASSLDVPSGTAYNEQFF. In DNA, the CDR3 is TGTGCCAGCAGCTTAGACGTACCAAGCGGGACGGCCTACAATGAGCAGTTCTTC.

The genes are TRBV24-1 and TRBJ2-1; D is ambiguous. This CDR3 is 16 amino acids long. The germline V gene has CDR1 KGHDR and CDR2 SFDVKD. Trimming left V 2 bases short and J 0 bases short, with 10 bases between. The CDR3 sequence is CATSDYAASSYNEQFF. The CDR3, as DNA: TGTGCCACCAGTGATTACGCGGCCAGCTCCTACAATGAGCAGTTCTTC.

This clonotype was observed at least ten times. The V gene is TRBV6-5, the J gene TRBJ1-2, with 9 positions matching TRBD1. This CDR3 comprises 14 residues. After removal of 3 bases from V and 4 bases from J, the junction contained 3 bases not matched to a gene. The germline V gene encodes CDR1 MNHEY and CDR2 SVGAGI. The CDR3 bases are TGTGCCAGCAGTTATGGGACAGGGCTCTATGGCTACACCTTC. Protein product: CASSYGTGLYGYTF.

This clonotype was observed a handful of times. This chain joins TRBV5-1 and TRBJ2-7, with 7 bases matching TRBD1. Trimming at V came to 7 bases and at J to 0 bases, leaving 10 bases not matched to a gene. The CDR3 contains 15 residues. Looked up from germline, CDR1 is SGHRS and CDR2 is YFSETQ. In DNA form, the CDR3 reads TGCGCCAGCGGGACGCGACAGGGCGCCTCCTACGAGCAGTACTTC. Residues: CASGTRQGASYEQYF.

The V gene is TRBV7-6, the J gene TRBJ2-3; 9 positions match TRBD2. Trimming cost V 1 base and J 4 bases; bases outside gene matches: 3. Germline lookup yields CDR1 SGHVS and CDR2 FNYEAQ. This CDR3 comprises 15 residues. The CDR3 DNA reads TGTGCCAGCAGCTTAGAAGCGGGAGGTGCAGATACGCAGTATTTT. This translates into CASSLEAGGADTQYF. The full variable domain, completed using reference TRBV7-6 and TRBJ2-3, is GAGVSQSPRYKVTKRGQDVALRCDPISGHVSLYWYRQALGQGPEFLTYFNYEAQQDKSGLPNDRFSAERPEGSISTLTIQRTEQRDSAMYRCASSLEAGGADTQYFGPGTRLTVL.

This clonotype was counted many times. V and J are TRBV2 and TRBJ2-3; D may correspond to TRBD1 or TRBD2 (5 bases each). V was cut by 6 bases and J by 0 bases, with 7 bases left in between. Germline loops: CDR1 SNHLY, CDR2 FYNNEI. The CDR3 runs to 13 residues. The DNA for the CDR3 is TGTGCCAGCAGGAGGGACAGCACAGATACGCAGTATTTT. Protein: CASRRDSTDTQYF.

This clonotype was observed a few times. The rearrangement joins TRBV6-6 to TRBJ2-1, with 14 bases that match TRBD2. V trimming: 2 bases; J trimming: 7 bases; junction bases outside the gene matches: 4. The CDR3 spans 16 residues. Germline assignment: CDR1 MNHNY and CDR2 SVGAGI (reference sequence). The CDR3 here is CASSYSGTSGRNEQFF. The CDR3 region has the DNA TGTGCCAGCAGTTACAGCGGGACTAGCGGGAGAAATGAGCAGTTCTTC.

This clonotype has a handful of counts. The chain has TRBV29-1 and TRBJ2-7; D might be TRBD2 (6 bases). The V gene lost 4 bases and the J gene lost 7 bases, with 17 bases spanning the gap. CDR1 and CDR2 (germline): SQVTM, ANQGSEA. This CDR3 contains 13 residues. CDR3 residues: CSVGGLPTGEQYF. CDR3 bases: TGCAGCGTTGGGGGACTCCCCACGGGGGAGCAGTACTTC.

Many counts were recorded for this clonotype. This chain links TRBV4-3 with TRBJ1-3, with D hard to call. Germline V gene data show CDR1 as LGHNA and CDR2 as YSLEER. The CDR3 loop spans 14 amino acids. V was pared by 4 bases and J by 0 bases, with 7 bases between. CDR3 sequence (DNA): TGCGCCAGCAGCCCACAATTCTCTGGAAACACCATATATTTT. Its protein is CASSPQFSGNTIYF.

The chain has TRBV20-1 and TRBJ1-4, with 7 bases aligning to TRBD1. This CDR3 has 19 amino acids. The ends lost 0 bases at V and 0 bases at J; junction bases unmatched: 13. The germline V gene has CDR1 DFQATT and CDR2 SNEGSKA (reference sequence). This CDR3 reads CSARDRSDRSPATNEKLFF. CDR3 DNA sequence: TGCAGTGCTAGAGATAGGTCGGACAGGAGTCCCGCAACTAATGAAAAACTGTTTTTT.

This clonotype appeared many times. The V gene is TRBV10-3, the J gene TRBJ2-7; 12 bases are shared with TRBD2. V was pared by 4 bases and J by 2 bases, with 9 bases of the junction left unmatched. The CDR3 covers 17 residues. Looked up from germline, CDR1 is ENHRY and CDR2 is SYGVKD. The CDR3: CAISGPGTSGRPYEQYF. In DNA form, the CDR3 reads TGTGCCATCAGTGGTCCCGGGACTAGCGGGCGACCCTACGAGCAGTACTTC.

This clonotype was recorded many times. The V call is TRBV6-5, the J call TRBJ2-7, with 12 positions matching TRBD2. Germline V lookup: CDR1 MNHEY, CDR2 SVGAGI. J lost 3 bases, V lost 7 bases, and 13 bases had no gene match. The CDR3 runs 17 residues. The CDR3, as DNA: TGTGCCAGCACCCCAAGAACCGGGACTAGCGGGTACTACGAGCAGTACTTC. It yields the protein CASTPRTGTSGYYEQYF.